Included here is one T cell receptor (beta chain) sequence, with context. Its target is unknown. Collection of around 9.3 milliliters of peripheral blood was performed for each donor. This record comes from a study of blood T cells in healthy people across ages. Then a second PCR, running roughly 7 to 12 cycles, was carried out with a sample-barcoded 5' primer and a J-beta primer mix. TCRdb reprocessed the 5' RACE reads with MiXCR, giving one entry per CDR3 protein. The sample lists over 600,000 distinct CDR3 sequences; around half were seen once. Study-wide results and caveats: Naive T cell percentage showed a strong correlation with the diversity of TCR beta. The study regarded diversity estimates from one million T cells as underestimates. With age, beta diversity per million T cells declined roughly linearly, significantly by approximately 40.

CDR1 is SNHLY, CDR2 FYNNEI, per germline. The CDR3 loop spans 13 amino acids. V gave up 9 bases and J gave up 3 bases, with 14 bases separating them. The sequence was collected from a man older than 75 in good health. Sequenced sample: blood. This chain joins TRBV2 and TRBJ1-1; D is unresolved. The CDR3 region has the DNA TGTGCCAGAGCGACAACTTCGGACACTGAAGCTTTCTTT. Its translation is CARATTSDTEAFF.